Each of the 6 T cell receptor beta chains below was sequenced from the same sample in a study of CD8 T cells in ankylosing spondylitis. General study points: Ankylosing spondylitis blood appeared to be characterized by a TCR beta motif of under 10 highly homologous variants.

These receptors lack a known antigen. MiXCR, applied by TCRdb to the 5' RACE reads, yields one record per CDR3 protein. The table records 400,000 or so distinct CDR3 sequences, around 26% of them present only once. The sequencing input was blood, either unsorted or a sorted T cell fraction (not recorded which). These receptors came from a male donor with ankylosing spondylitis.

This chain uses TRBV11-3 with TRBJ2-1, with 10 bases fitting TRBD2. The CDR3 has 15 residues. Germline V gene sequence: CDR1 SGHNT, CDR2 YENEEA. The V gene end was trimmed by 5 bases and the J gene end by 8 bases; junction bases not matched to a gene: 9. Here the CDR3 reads CASSPEASGSDEQFF. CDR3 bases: TGTGCCAGCAGCCCAGAGGCTAGCGGGAGTGATGAGCAGTTCTTC.

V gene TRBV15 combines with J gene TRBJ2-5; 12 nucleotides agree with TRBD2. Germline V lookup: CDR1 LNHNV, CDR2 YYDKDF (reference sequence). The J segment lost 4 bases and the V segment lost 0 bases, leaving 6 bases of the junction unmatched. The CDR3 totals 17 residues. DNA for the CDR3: TGTGCCACCAGCAGAGAGGCTAGCGGGAGGGGAGGAGAGACCCAGTACTTC. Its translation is CATSREASGRGGETQYF.

CDR3 residues: CASSERGGPWEQYV. DNA for the CDR3: TGTGCCAGCAGTGAGAGAGGAGGGCCTTGGGAGCAGTACGTC. This chain uses TRBV6-1 with TRBJ2-7; tentative D call: TRBD2 (6 bases). The germline V and J ends were trimmed by 3 bases and 7 bases, with 16 bases remaining between them. CDR1 MNHNS and CDR2 SASEGT come from the germline V gene. CDR3 length equals 14 residues.

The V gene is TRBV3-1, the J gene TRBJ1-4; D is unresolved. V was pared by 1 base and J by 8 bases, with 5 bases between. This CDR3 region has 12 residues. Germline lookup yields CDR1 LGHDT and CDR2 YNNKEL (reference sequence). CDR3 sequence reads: CASSQVREKLFF. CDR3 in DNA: TGTGCCAGCAGCCAAGTGCGGGAAAAACTGTTTTTT.

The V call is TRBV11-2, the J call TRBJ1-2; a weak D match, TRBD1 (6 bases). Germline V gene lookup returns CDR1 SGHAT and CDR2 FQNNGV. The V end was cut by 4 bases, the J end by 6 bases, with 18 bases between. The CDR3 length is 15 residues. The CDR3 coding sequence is TGTGCCAGCAGCTCCCTACAGGGAGGCGCGAATGGCTACACCTTC. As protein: CASSSLQGGANGYTF.

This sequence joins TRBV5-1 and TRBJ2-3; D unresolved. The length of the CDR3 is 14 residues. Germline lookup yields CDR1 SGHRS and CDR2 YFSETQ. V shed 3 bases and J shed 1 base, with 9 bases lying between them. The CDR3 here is CASSSRLGTDTQYF. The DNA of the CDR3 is TGCGCCAGCAGCTCTAGATTGGGCACAGATACGCAGTATTTT. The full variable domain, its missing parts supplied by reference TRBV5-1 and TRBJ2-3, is KAGVTQTPRYLIKTRGQQVTLSCSPISGHRSVSWYQQTPGQGLQFLFEYFSETQRNKGNFPGRFSGRQFSNSRSEMNVSTLELGDSALYLCASSSRLGTDTQYFGPGTRLTVL.